This is a list of T cell receptor beta chains from one sample in a study of blood T cell repertoires in COVID-19. Using immunoSEQ multiplex PCR, the repertoire was profiled, and TCRdb retains in-frame clones only, with some absent. The repertoire holds 300,000 to 400,000 clones, more than 70% seen once, with less than 9.5% in the top ten. Sequencing was carried out using peripheral blood. The receptors derive from a woman aged 50 to 60 who had recovered from COVID-19. CDR3s include the opening cysteine and the closing phenylalanine or tryptophan. The D gene is left open where the match is weak. The size of a clone is reported for some rows only, either as once, few or many, or as a class for expanded clones.

d_gene: NA
abundance: few
v_gene: TRBV7-9
j_gene: TRBJ1-2
CDR3nt: TGTGCCACCGCTCGGGGGGCCCTCTATGGCTACACCTTC
CDR3aa: CATARGALYGYTF

d_gene: NA
abundance: NA
v_gene: TRBV6-1
j_gene: TRBJ2-7
CDR3nt: TGTGCCAGCAGTGAAGAGGGGTACGAGCAGTACTTC
CDR3aa: CASSEEGYEQYF

d_gene: NA
abundance: NA
v_gene: TRBV9
j_gene: TRBJ2-1
CDR3nt: TGTGCCAGCAGCGTATCGAGCTCCTACAATGAGCAGTTCTTC
CDR3aa: CASSVSSSYNEQFF

d_gene: TRBD1
abundance: NA
v_gene: TRBV7-2
j_gene: TRBJ1-4
CDR3nt: TGTGCCAGCAGGTCGGACAGGGCTGGAACTAATGAAAAACTGTTTTTT
CDR3aa: CASRSDRAGTNEKLFF

d_gene: TRBD1
abundance: NA
v_gene: TRBV28
j_gene: TRBJ1-2
CDR3nt: TGTGCCAGCAGCCTTCCTCCGGGACAGGGCACAGGCGGCTACACCTTC
CDR3aa: CASSLPPGQGTGGYTF

d_gene: NA
abundance: NA
v_gene: TRBV18
j_gene: TRBJ1-5
CDR3nt: TGTGCCAGCTCACCAGGGGGCAACCCGCCCCAGCATTTT
CDR3aa: CASSPGGNPPQHF

d_gene: NA
abundance: NA
v_gene: TRBV6-5
j_gene: TRBJ2-7
CDR3nt: TGTGCCAGCAGGTTAAGACGGGACACCTCCTACGAGCAGTACTTC
CDR3aa: CASRLRRDTSYEQYF

d_gene: TRBD2
abundance: NA
v_gene: TRBV19
j_gene: TRBJ2-5
CDR3nt: TGTGCCAGTAGTATATTGGGACTAGCAGAAGAGACCCAGTACTTC
CDR3aa: CASSILGLAEETQYF

d_gene: TRBD2
abundance: once
v_gene: TRBV7-9
j_gene: TRBJ2-3
CDR3nt: TGTGCCAGCAGCTTCCTGACTAGCGGTCCAGATACGCAGTATTTT
CDR3aa: CASSFLTSGPDTQYF

d_gene: NA
abundance: once
v_gene: TRBV29-1
j_gene: TRBJ2-1
CDR3nt: TGCAGCGGGAGTAGGGGTAATGAGCAGTTCTTC
CDR3aa: CSGSRGNEQFF

d_gene: TRBD1
abundance: NA
v_gene: TRBV28
j_gene: TRBJ1-2
CDR3nt: TGTGCCAGCAGTTTTCGTCCGTGGACAGGGGTGTACGGCTACACCTTC
CDR3aa: CASSFRPWTGVYGYTF

d_gene: NA
abundance: NA
v_gene: TRBV10-3
j_gene: TRBJ2-5
CDR3nt: TGTGCCATCAGTGAGACCCGGGATCAAGAGACCCAGTACTTC
CDR3aa: CAISETRDQETQYF

d_gene: TRBD1
abundance: NA
v_gene: TRBV7-6
j_gene: TRBJ1-3
CDR3nt: TGTGCCAGCAGCTCCCTTCCGGGACAGGGAATTTCGTCTGGAAACACCATATATTTT
CDR3aa: CASSSLPGQGISSGNTIYF

d_gene: TRBD1
abundance: NA
v_gene: TRBV3-1/TRBV3-2
j_gene: TRBJ2-2
CDR3nt: TGTGCCAGCAGCCGATCCTCGGCAGGGGGCACCGGGGAGCTGTTTTTT
CDR3aa: CASSRSSAGGTGELFF

d_gene: TRBD1
abundance: NA
v_gene: TRBV10-3
j_gene: TRBJ2-3
CDR3nt: TGTGCCATCAAGGGACAGGGGATAGATACGCAGTATTTT
CDR3aa: CAIKGQGIDTQYF

d_gene: NA
abundance: NA
v_gene: TRBV7-2
j_gene: TRBJ1-4
CDR3nt: TGTGCCAGCAGCTTCGCGCCGGGAGAAAAACTGTTTTTT
CDR3aa: CASSFAPGEKLFF

d_gene: TRBD1
abundance: NA
v_gene: TRBV19
j_gene: TRBJ2-6
CDR3nt: TGTGCCAGTAGTTTCTACCGGGACAGGGGCTCTGGGGCCAACGTCCTGACTTTC
CDR3aa: CASSFYRDRGSGANVLTF

d_gene: NA
abundance: NA
v_gene: TRBV6-1
j_gene: TRBJ2-1
CDR3nt: TGTGCCAGCAGTGAAGCCCAGGGGAATGAGCAGTTCTTC
CDR3aa: CASSEAQGNEQFF

d_gene: NA
abundance: NA
v_gene: TRBV7-2
j_gene: TRBJ1-2
CDR3nt: TGTGCCAGCAGCCGGCCGGGAGCTAACTATGGCTACACCTTC
CDR3aa: CASSRPGANYGYTF

d_gene: NA
abundance: NA
v_gene: TRBV11-2
j_gene: TRBJ2-1
CDR3nt: TGTGCCAGCAGCTTGGGCCTAGCCGATGAGCAGTTCTTC
CDR3aa: CASSLGLADEQFF

d_gene: NA
abundance: once
v_gene: TRBV28
j_gene: TRBJ2-2
CDR3nt: TGTGCCAGCAGTTACAGGACCGGGGAGCTGTTTTTT
CDR3aa: CASSYRTGELFF

d_gene: TRBD2
abundance: NA
v_gene: TRBV18
j_gene: TRBJ2-1
CDR3nt: TGTGCCAGCTCACCTCGACTAGCGGGAGGCGATGAGCAGTTCTTC
CDR3aa: CASSPRLAGGDEQFF

d_gene: NA
abundance: NA
v_gene: TRBV5-5
j_gene: TRBJ2-7
CDR3nt: TGTGCCAGCAGCCCACCTGGACAGCCCTACGAGCAGTACTTC
CDR3aa: CASSPPGQPYEQYF

d_gene: NA
abundance: NA
v_gene: TRBV29-1
j_gene: TRBJ1-1
CDR3nt: TGCAGCGTTGGGTCTCGGGGGGTCATGAACACTGAAGCTTTCTTT
CDR3aa: CSVGSRGVMNTEAFF

d_gene: TRBD1
abundance: NA
v_gene: TRBV18
j_gene: TRBJ2-7
CDR3nt: TGTGCCAGCTCACCAGGGACAGGGGGCCAATACGAGCAGTACTTC
CDR3aa: CASSPGTGGQYEQYF

d_gene: NA
abundance: once
v_gene: TRBV6-4
j_gene: TRBJ2-1
CDR3nt: TGTGCCAGCAGCGAGCGGCCAGGCTCCTACAATGAGCAGTTCTTC
CDR3aa: CASSERPGSYNEQFF

d_gene: NA
abundance: NA
v_gene: TRBV20-1
j_gene: TRBJ1-4
CDR3nt: TGCAGTGCTAGTGAGGGGCAGGGACTAGAAAAACTGTTTTTT
CDR3aa: CSASEGQGLEKLFF

d_gene: NA
abundance: NA
v_gene: TRBV28
j_gene: TRBJ2-3
CDR3nt: TGTGCCAGCAGTTTGTCTAGCGCTGGCACAGATACGCAGTATTTT
CDR3aa: CASSLSSAGTDTQYF

d_gene: TRBD2
abundance: NA
v_gene: TRBV3-1/TRBV3-2
j_gene: TRBJ2-7
CDR3nt: TGTGCCAGCAGCCCTTGGACTAGCGGGGCAGTGGAGCAGTACTTC
CDR3aa: CASSPWTSGAVEQYF

d_gene: TRBD2
abundance: NA
v_gene: TRBV6-5
j_gene: TRBJ2-5
CDR3nt: TGTGCCAGCAGTTCTAGCGGGGGGAACCAAGAGACCCAGTACTTC
CDR3aa: CASSSSGGNQETQYF

d_gene: NA
abundance: NA
v_gene: TRBV6-2/TRBV6-3
j_gene: TRBJ2-3
CDR3nt: TGTGCCAGCAGTCCCGGACTGGATACAGATACGCAGTATTTT
CDR3aa: CASSPGLDTDTQYF

d_gene: TRBD2
abundance: few
v_gene: TRBV7-9
j_gene: TRBJ2-1
CDR3nt: TGTGCCAGCAGCGCCGGACTAGCCGGTGAGCAGTTCTTC
CDR3aa: CASSAGLAGEQFF

d_gene: NA
abundance: NA
v_gene: TRBV7-9
j_gene: TRBJ2-5
CDR3nt: TGTGCCAGCAGCTTACAGGCAATGGGCCTCCTAATGCAAGAGACCCAGTACTTC
CDR3aa: CASSLQAMGLLMQETQYF

d_gene: NA
abundance: NA
v_gene: TRBV19
j_gene: TRBJ1-1
CDR3nt: TGTGCCAGTAGAAGGACAGCCAACACTGAAGCTTTCTTT
CDR3aa: CASRRTANTEAFF

d_gene: NA
abundance: once
v_gene: TRBV10-3
j_gene: TRBJ2-7
CDR3nt: TGTGCCATCAGCGACAACCCGTACGAGCAGTACTTC
CDR3aa: CAISDNPYEQYF

d_gene: TRBD2
abundance: NA
v_gene: TRBV9
j_gene: TRBJ2-7
CDR3nt: TGTGCCAGCAGCGCCGGGTCTAGCGGGGTTGGGGTATACGAGCAGTACTTC
CDR3aa: CASSAGSSGVGVYEQYF

d_gene: NA
abundance: few
v_gene: TRBV28
j_gene: TRBJ1-2
CDR3nt: TGTGCCAGCAGTTTAACAGGGTATGGCTACACCTTC
CDR3aa: CASSLTGYGYTF

d_gene: TRBD1
abundance: NA
v_gene: TRBV4-2
j_gene: TRBJ1-3
CDR3nt: TGTGCCAGCAGCCCGCAACAGGGGTTTGGAAACACCATATATTTT
CDR3aa: CASSPQQGFGNTIYF

d_gene: NA
abundance: NA
v_gene: TRBV7-9
j_gene: TRBJ1-1
CDR3nt: TGTGCCAGCAGCTTAGACAGGCAAGCTTTCTTT
CDR3aa: CASSLDRQAFF

d_gene: NA
abundance: NA
v_gene: TRBV6-1
j_gene: TRBJ1-1
CDR3nt: TGTGCCAGCAGTGAATATGCAGTCACTGAAGCTTTCTTT
CDR3aa: CASSEYAVTEAFF

d_gene: TRBD2
abundance: NA
v_gene: TRBV19
j_gene: TRBJ2-5
CDR3nt: TGTGCCAGTTCAGCCCGTGCGGGAGCTTGGGAGACCCAGTACTTC
CDR3aa: CASSARAGAWETQYF

d_gene: NA
abundance: NA
v_gene: TRBV5-1
j_gene: TRBJ1-2
CDR3nt: TGCGCCAGCAGCTTGTCAACAGCCCAGAACTATGGCTACACCTTC
CDR3aa: CASSLSTAQNYGYTF

d_gene: TRBD2
abundance: NA
v_gene: TRBV19
j_gene: TRBJ2-3
CDR3nt: TGTGCCAGTAGTATCCCCGTCGGGGGGACGCAGTATTTT
CDR3aa: CASSIPVGGTQYF

d_gene: NA
abundance: NA
v_gene: TRBV9
j_gene: TRBJ2-2
CDR3nt: TGTGCCAGCAGCGTAGCAGGGTCAAACACCGGGGAGCTGTTTTTT
CDR3aa: CASSVAGSNTGELFF

d_gene: NA
abundance: NA
v_gene: TRBV3-1/TRBV3-2
j_gene: TRBJ2-4
CDR3nt: TGTGCCAGCAGCCAACAAAGGGGAGCCAAAAACATTCAGTACTTC
CDR3aa: CASSQQRGAKNIQYF

d_gene: TRBD1
abundance: NA
v_gene: TRBV11-2
j_gene: TRBJ2-4
CDR3nt: TGTGCCAGCAGCTCCTCTGGACAGGGGCTAGCCAAAAACATTCAGTACTTC
CDR3aa: CASSSSGQGLAKNIQYF

d_gene: NA
abundance: NA
v_gene: TRBV18
j_gene: TRBJ2-2
CDR3nt: TGTGCCAGCTCACCCAGGGTAGATGGAGACACCGGGGAGCTGTTTTTT
CDR3aa: CASSPRVDGDTGELFF

d_gene: TRBD1
abundance: NA
v_gene: TRBV18
j_gene: TRBJ2-3
CDR3nt: TGTGCCAGCTCCCTGTCGGGACAGGGGTTAGATACGCAGTATTTT
CDR3aa: CASSLSGQGLDTQYF

d_gene: NA
abundance: NA
v_gene: TRBV7-2
j_gene: TRBJ2-6
CDR3nt: TGTGCCAGCCGACTCGGAGTCTCTGGGGCCAACGTCCTGACTTTC
CDR3aa: CASRLGVSGANVLTF

d_gene: NA
abundance: NA
v_gene: TRBV4-3
j_gene: TRBJ1-5
CDR3nt: TGCGCCAGCAGCCAAGTATTCGGGAGCAATCAGCCCCAGCATTTT
CDR3aa: CASSQVFGSNQPQHF

d_gene: TRBD2
abundance: few
v_gene: TRBV9
j_gene: TRBJ2-2
CDR3nt: TGTGCCAGCAGCTCCCGGACTAGCGTGAACACCGGGGAGCTGTTTTTT
CDR3aa: CASSSRTSVNTGELFF

d_gene: NA
abundance: NA
v_gene: TRBV27
j_gene: TRBJ2-1
CDR3nt: TGTGCCAGCAGCTCCGCGGACTACTCCTACAATGAGCAGTTCTTC
CDR3aa: CASSSADYSYNEQFF

d_gene: TRBD2
abundance: NA
v_gene: TRBV10-3
j_gene: TRBJ2-5
CDR3nt: TGTGCCACCGGGGGGGGACCAGAGACCCAGTACTTC
CDR3aa: CATGGGPETQYF